A single sample is the source of the 20 T cell receptor beta chains below, sequenced in a study of blood T cell repertoires in COVID-19 (TCRdb year 2020). Libraries were prepared through the immunoSEQ multiplex PCR assay. Drawn from immuneACCESS, this table holds only the in-frame rearrangements with V and J called that TCRdb kept. Clones are partly lost; checked studies trace under half to an unresolved V gene and leave the rest unexplained. This sample is represented by approximately 100,000 clones; 70% to 90% of them were singletons. The ten largest clones take up 14% of the sample. Sequenced input: peripheral blood. Source of these receptors: a woman between 70 and 85 years old with acute or convalescent COVID-19.

This clone was recorded once. The chain carries TRBV30 and TRBJ2-3, with 8 bases that match TRBD2. J gave up 0 bases and V 2 bases, and 4 bases lay outside the gene matches. CDR3 length: 15 residues. Germline CDR1 and CDR2: GTSNPN and SVGIG (reference sequence). CDR3 coding DNA: TGTGCCTGGAGTATCGCTAGCGGGAGCACAGATACGCAGTATTTT. It codes for CAWSIASGSTDTQYF.

This rearrangement joins TRBV29-1 to TRBJ2-1; no firm D call. Looked up from germline, CDR1 is SQVTM and CDR2 is ANQGSEA. The length of the CDR3 is 11 residues. V lost 5 bases and J 1 base, leaving 3 bases between the germline ends. The CDR3 DNA is TGCAGCGTTTCTTCCTACAATGAGCAGTTCTTC. Protein product: CSVSSYNEQFF.

This rearrangement joins TRBV7-2 to TRBJ2-1, with 10 bases identical to TRBD2. Germline CDR1 SGHTA, CDR2 FQGNSA. The ends lost 5 bases at V and 4 bases at J; junction bases unmatched: 5. The CDR3 has 15 residues. The CDR3, as DNA: TGTGCCAGCAGCGAAACTAGCGGGACGTACAATGAGCAGTTCTTC. It codes for CASSETSGTYNEQFF.

The gene calls are TRBV24-1 and TRBJ2-1; D is possibly TRBD2 (7 bases). Trimming removed 4 bases at V and 7 bases at J, with 22 bases between. The CDR3 is 17 residues long. CDR1 KGHDR and CDR2 SFDVKD come from the germline V gene. CDR3 nucleotide sequence: TGTGCCACCAGTGACCCCGGACGAGGGGGGGCTAGGAATGAGCAGTTCTTC. It is translated as CATSDPGRGGARNEQFF.

The chain uses TRBV28 and TRBJ2-1; 9 nucleotides match TRBD1. Germline assignment: CDR1 MDHEN and CDR2 SYDVKM. With 5 bases clipped from V and 9 bases from J, the junction kept 14 bases outside the gene matches. CDR3 length equals 16 residues. The CDR3 DNA reads TGTGCCAGCAGTCAACCCGGGGAACAGGGGGCAGGTGAGCAGTTCTTC. This sequence encodes CASSQPGEQGAGEQFF.

The V gene is TRBV6-6, the J gene TRBJ2-3, with a weak D call TRBD2 (5 bases). Trimming shortened V by 0 bases and J by 5 bases, and 12 bases separated the two germline ends. The V gene's germline CDR1 is MNHNY and CDR2 SVGAGI (reference sequence). This CDR3 contains 15 residues. This CDR3 reads CASSYSPAARDTQYF. The CDR3 DNA is TGTGCCAGCAGTTACTCGCCAGCGGCGAGAGATACGCAGTATTTT.

V gene TRBV21-1 combines with J gene TRBJ2-7; the table's TRBD1 call for D was not verified on the DNA. TRBV21-1 is described as a pseudogene. The CDR3 extends over 15 amino acids. CDR3 DNA sequence: TGTGCCAGCAGCGCACAAAGAGACAGGGGTGACGAGCAGTACGTC. Its protein is CASSAQRDRGDEQYV.

The rearrangement uses TRBV7-9 and TRBJ1-3; 7 bases align to TRBD1. V dropped 5 bases and J dropped 0; count of bases not matched to a gene: 7. This CDR3 region has 16 residues. In germline, CDR1 is SEHNR, CDR2 FQNEAQ (reference sequence). The CDR3 region has the DNA TGTGCCAGCAGCACGGACAGGAGTTTCTCTGGAAACACCATATATTTT. This gives the protein CASSTDRSFSGNTIYF.

CDR3 coding DNA: TGTGCCAGCAGCTTCCGACAGGGCAATCAGCCCCAGCATTTT. Amino acid sequence: CASSFRQGNQPQHF. V gene TRBV7-8 combines with J gene TRBJ1-5; tentative D call: TRBD1 (6 bases). CDR3 size: 14 residues. Trimming left V 3 bases short and J 2 bases short, with 8 bases between. The germline gives CDR1 SGHVS, CDR2 FQNEAQ. Full variable domain (outside the CDR3, taken from reference TRBV7-8 and TRBJ1-5): GAGVSQSPRYKVAKRGQDVALRCDPISGHVSLFWYQQALGQGPEFLTYFQNEAQLDKSGLPSDRFFAERPEGSVSTLKIQRTQQEDSAVYLCASSFRQGNQPQHFGDGTRLSIL.

This chain uses TRBV2 with TRBJ1-1; D ambiguous. The ends were cut back, 3 bases at V and 5 bases at J, with 7 bases in the middle. Germline CDR1 SNHLY, CDR2 FYNNEI. The CDR3 totals 12 residues. CDR3 sequence (DNA): TGTGCCAGCAGTGAGCAGGAAACTGAAGCTTTCTTT. Its protein product is CASSEQETEAFF.

This clone appeared a few times. The chain has TRBV9 and TRBJ1-1, with a possible D match to TRBD1 (6 bases). Trimming removed 3 bases from V and 4 bases from J, with 13 bases in between. The germline V gene has CDR1 SGDLS and CDR2 YYNGEE. This CDR3 is built from 14 residues. The CDR3 DNA sequence: TGTGCCAGCAGCGAGGGGGTCTGGGCCACTGAAGCTTTCTTT. Translation: CASSEGVWATEAFF.

V gene TRBV6-1 combines with J gene TRBJ2-7, with 7 bases lining up with TRBD1. V lost 1 base and J lost 0; bases outside the gene matches: 6. The CDR3 covers 16 residues. Per the germline V gene, CDR1 is MNHNS and CDR2 is SASEGT. CDR3 nucleotides: TGTGCCAGCAGTGAAGTGGGCTGGACAGGCTCCTACGAGCAGTACGTC. Its translation: CASSEVGWTGSYEQYV.

V and J are TRBV5-1 and TRBJ2-3; 10 bases map to TRBD1. The germline V gene encodes CDR1 SGHRS and CDR2 YFSETQ. J gave up 1 base and V 5 bases, and 4 bases lay outside the gene matches. The CDR3 extends over 15 amino acids. The CDR3 reads CASRTGTGGTDTQYF. CDR3 sequence (DNA): TGCGCCAGCAGAACCGGGACAGGGGGCACAGATACGCAGTATTTT.

The chain employs TRBV24-1 and TRBJ2-5; D unresolved. The V gene's germline CDR1 is KGHDR and CDR2 SFDVKD. The length of the CDR3 is 13 residues. The ends were cut back, 4 bases at V and 0 bases at J, with 5 bases in the middle. CDR3 coding DNA: TGTGCCACCAGTGAGCCTAACCAAGAGACCCAGTACTTC. This gives the protein CATSEPNQETQYF.

The sample holds a few counts of this clone. The chain uses TRBV19 and TRBJ1-5; D might be TRBD1 (5 bases). With 5 bases removed from V and 2 bases from J, the gap between germline ends came to 13 bases. Germline loops: CDR1 LNHDA, CDR2 SQIVND (reference sequence). The CDR3 extends over 15 amino acids. For the CDR3, the DNA is TGTGCCAGTAGTGGGATTGGGGGGGGCAATCAGCCCCAGCATTTT. Translating gives CASSGIGGGNQPQHF.

The V call is TRBV10-3, the J call TRBJ1-1; D is perhaps TRBD1 (6 bases). CDR3 length equals 14 residues. V was clipped by 7 bases and J by 4 bases, with 16 bases between them. Germline V gives CDR1 ENHRY, CDR2 SYGVKD. The CDR3 nucleotides read TGTGCCATCACAGGGGTTCAGTTTGGCACTGAAGCTTTCTTT. Its protein is CAITGVQFGTEAFF.

V usage is TRBV6-5 and J usage is TRBJ1-2; 9 nucleotides match TRBD1. This CDR3 has 13 residues. The ends lost 6 bases at V and 6 bases at J; junction bases unmatched: 5. Germline CDR1 MNHEY, CDR2 SVGAGI. CDR3 sequence: CASRPTGGDGYTF. The CDR3 bases are TGTGCCAGCAGGCCTACAGGGGGCGATGGCTACACCTTC.

This clone was detected only once. V and J are TRBV29-1 and TRBJ1-1; a weak D match, TRBD1 (6 bases). Looked up from germline, CDR1 is SQVTM and CDR2 is ANQGSEA. The CDR3 runs to 12 residues. Trimming removed 0 bases at V and 6 bases at J, with 8 bases between. CDR3 DNA sequence: TGCAGCGTTGAAGAGGGGGCGCCTGAAGCTTTCTTT. Its protein product is CSVEEGAPEAFF.

The V gene is TRBV7-6, the J gene TRBJ2-2, with D possibly being TRBD2 (6 bases). This CDR3 has 16 amino acids. Germline CDR1 reads SGHVS; CDR2 reads FNYEAQ. V was trimmed by 2 bases and J by 0 bases, leaving 10 bases between them. The CDR3 DNA is TGTGCCAGCAGCTTAAGGGAGGCCGCGAACACCGGGGAGCTGTTTTTT. Its protein product is CASSLREAANTGELFF.

The J gene is TRBJ1-1, the V gene TRBV7-8; tentative D call: TRBD1 (6 bases). V lost 2 bases to trimming and J lost 0 bases, with 16 bases between them. The CDR3 loop spans 17 amino acids. The germline V gene has CDR1 SGHVS and CDR2 FQNEAQ. In DNA, the CDR3 is TGTGCCAGCAGCTTAAGTGTCGGTAGGGGGATGAACACTGAAGCTTTCTTT. This encodes CASSLSVGRGMNTEAFF.